This T cell receptor beta chain was profiled in a study of PD-L1 blockade in urothelial cancer. For the study at large: Each participant's history included 0 to 3 prior chemotherapy regimens. The analyses of blood took place 3 weeks (second dose) and 6 weeks after treatment start.

Profiling relied on immunoSEQ multiplex PCR, and the TCRdb table lists in-frame clones only, not all of them. The sample shows 87,000 or so clones, over 80% of them seen only once. Specified time point: pretreatment peripheral blood. This clone was observed a single time. CDR1 is SGHTA, CDR2 FQGNSA, per germline. This CDR3 spans 17 amino acids. V lost 2 bases and J lost 0, with 11 bases in between. This chain links TRBV7-2 with TRBJ1-6, with D possibly TRBD1 on 5 matching bases. The TCR was taken from a man aged 60 to 75 with urothelial cancer. This specimen consisted of PBMCs, obtained around atezolizumab (anti-PD-L1) treatment. The CDR3 DNA is TGTGCCAGCAGCTTAACAGGATCTAGCTCCTATAATTCACCCCTCCACTTT. Its translation: CASSLTGSSSYNSPLHF. The entire variable domain, with the rest obtained from reference TRBV7-2 and TRBJ1-6, is as follows: GAGVSQSPSNKVTEKGKDVELRCDPISGHTALYWYRQSLGQGLEFLIYFQGNSAPDKSGLPSDRFSAERTGGSVSTLTIQRTQQEDSAVYLCASSLTGSSSYNSPLHFGNGTRLTVT.